One T cell receptor beta chain is described in this entry. This may arise from a read error, as a much more abundant clone is one base away. It was from 20,000 to 1,000,000 sorted cells, with 10%, 30% or 50% RNA, that naive CD8 libraries came. This record comes from a study of molecular identifiers for immune sequencing clone quantification. The germline V and J ends were trimmed by 0 bases and 3 bases, with 14 bases remaining between them. Germline lookup yields CDR1 DFQATT and CDR2 SNEGSKA (reference sequence). The CDR3 loop spans 15 amino acids. In preparing bulk TCR libraries, previously described methods and listed TCR primers were used. TCRdb analysed the PCR reads with MiXCR anew, one entry per CDR3 protein. The table includes about 54,000 distinct CDR3 sequences, approximately 25% detected once.

The receptor was derived from a human donor in good health. Some libraries in this study had Jurkat cell RNA spiked in. What was sequenced was naive CD8+ T cells from blood, with Jurkat cell RNA spiked in. Subset of the sample: FACS-sorted CD8+CD4-CCR7+CD45RA+ naive T cells. The rearrangement uses TRBV20-1 and TRBJ1-1, with a possible D match to TRBD1 (5 bases). This chain's CDR3 is CSARDRMGPDTEAFF. The CDR3 DNA follows: TGCAGTGCTAGAGATCGGATGGGACCGGACACTGAAGCTTTCTTT.